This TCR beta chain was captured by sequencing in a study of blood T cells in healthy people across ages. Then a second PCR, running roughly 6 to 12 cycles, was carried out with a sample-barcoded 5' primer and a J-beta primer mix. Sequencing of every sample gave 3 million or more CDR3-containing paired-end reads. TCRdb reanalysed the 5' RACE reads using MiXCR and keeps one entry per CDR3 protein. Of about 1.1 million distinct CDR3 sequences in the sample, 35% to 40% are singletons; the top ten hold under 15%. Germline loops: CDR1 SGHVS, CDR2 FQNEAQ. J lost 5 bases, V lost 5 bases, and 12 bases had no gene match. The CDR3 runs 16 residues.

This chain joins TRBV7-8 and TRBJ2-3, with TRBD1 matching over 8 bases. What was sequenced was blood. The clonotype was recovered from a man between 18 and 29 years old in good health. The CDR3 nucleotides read TGTGCCAGCAGCCTTGGCCCAGGGGGCTGGAAAGATACGCAGTATTTT. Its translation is CASSLGPGGWKDTQYF.